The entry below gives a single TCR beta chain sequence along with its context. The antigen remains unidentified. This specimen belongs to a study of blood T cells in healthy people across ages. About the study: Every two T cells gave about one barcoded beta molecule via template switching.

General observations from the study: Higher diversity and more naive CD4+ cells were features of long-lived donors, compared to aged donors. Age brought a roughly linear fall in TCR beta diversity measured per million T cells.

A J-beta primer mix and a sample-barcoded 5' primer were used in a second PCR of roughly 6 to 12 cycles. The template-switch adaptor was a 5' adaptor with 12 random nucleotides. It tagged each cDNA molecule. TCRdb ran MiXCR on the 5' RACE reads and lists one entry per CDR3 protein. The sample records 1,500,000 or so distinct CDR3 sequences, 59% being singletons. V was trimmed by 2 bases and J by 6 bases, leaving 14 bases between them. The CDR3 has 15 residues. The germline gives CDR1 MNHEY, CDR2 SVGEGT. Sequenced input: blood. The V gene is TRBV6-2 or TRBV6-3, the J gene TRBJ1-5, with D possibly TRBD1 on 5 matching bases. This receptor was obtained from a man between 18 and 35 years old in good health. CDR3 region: CASSYEGLVGQPQHF. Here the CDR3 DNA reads TGTGCCAGCAGTTACGAGGGGCTTGTAGGTCAGCCCCAGCATTTT.